Below are 19 T cell receptor beta chains sequenced from a single sample in a study of T cell responses to AZD1222 COVID-19 vaccine (dated by TCRdb to the early 2020s). Receptor amplification or capture employed the immunoSEQ multiplex PCR assay. Imported from immuneACCESS, the table was reduced by TCRdb to in-frame sequences with V and J called. These copies leave out some clones; in studies compared against another copy, an unresolved V gene accounts for under half, and the cause of the remainder is not known. Across this sample there are just under 90,000 clones, with around nine tenths seen only once. Jointly, the top ten make up around 6% of the sample. The time point label of this sample denotes: about 28 days (+/-7) after the second vaccine dose. Sequencing used peripheral blood, obtained 28 days after the second AZD1222 dose. The source is an adult who received the AZD1222 COVID-19 vaccine.

The J gene is TRBJ2-2, the V gene TRBV7-2; D gene unclear. In germline, CDR1 is SGHTA, CDR2 FQGNSA. V was shortened by 1 base and J by 2 bases, with 5 bases between the two germline ends. The CDR3 runs to 14 residues. The CDR3 region is CASSLGSNTGELFF. The CDR3 DNA sequence: TGTGCCAGCAGCTTAGGTAGCAACACCGGGGAGCTGTTTTTT.

This chain uses TRBV5-4 with TRBJ1-4; D perhaps matches TRBD1 (6 bases). V was pared by 5 bases and J by 0 bases, with 11 bases between. There are 15 residues in the CDR3. Germline V lookup: CDR1 SGHNT, CDR2 YYREEE (reference sequence). The DNA of the CDR3 is TGTGCCAGCAGTCCTGGACAGCCAACTAATGAAAAACTGTTTTTT. This sequence encodes CASSPGQPTNEKLFF.

The V and J genes are TRBV6-5 and TRBJ1-4, with a possible D match to TRBD1 (5 bases). The CDR3 contains 12 residues. The germline V gene has CDR1 MNHEY and CDR2 SVGAGI. The V end lost 8 bases, the J end lost 7 bases, and 11 bases lay between the germline ends. CDR3 protein: CASRGDSEKLFF. The CDR3 DNA reads TGTGCCAGCCGGGGGGATAGTGAAAAACTGTTTTTT.

This clone was seen only once. V gene TRBV7-2 combines with J gene TRBJ1-2; 10 bases are shared with TRBD1. CDR3 length equals 14 residues. The J segment lost 6 bases and the V segment lost 5 bases, leaving 6 bases of the junction unmatched. CDR1 and CDR2 from the germline V gene are SGHTA and FQGNSA. The CDR3 bases are TGTGCCAGCAGCCTAAGACAGGGGGCAAATGGCTACACCTTC. Translated, it gives CASSLRQGANGYTF.

A single count supports this clone. The chain carries TRBV7-2 and TRBJ1-1; maybe TRBD1 (5 bases). The CDR3 is made up of 13 amino acids. Between the trimmed V and J ends, which lost 2 bases and 9 bases, there was a span of 13 bases. The germline gives CDR1 SGHTA, CDR2 FQGNSA. The CDR3 coding sequence is TGTGCCAGCAGCTTAACCGGACAAATTCAAGCTTTCTTT. Protein: CASSLTGQIQAFF.

With respect to this clone: The sample carries other DNA sequences with the same CDR3. V is TRBV24-1 and J is TRBJ2-1; 7 nucleotides agree with TRBD1. The V segment lost 4 bases and the J segment 4 bases; nucleotides outside the gene matches: 3. The germline CDR1 and CDR2 sequences are KGHDR and SFDVKD. This CDR3 has 14 residues. The CDR3 DNA sequence: TGTGCCACCAGTGACTCAGGGGGATACAATGAGCAGTTCTTC. It yields the protein CATSDSGGYNEQFF.

The gene calls are TRBV29-1 and TRBJ1-3, with D hard to call. V lost 5 bases, J lost 2 bases, and 10 bases lay in between. The germline gives CDR1 SQVTM, CDR2 ANQGSEA. CDR3 length equals 13 residues. CDR3 nucleotides: TGCAGCGTTTTATTTCAGGCTGGAAACACCATATATTTT. Amino acid sequence: CSVLFQAGNTIYF.

The chain carries TRBV7-6 and TRBJ1-6, with no clear D. The CDR3 extends over 14 amino acids. Germline lookup yields CDR1 SGHVS and CDR2 FNYEAQ. V lost 5 bases, J lost 8 bases, and 13 bases lay in between. The CDR3 DNA sequence: TGTGCCAGCAGCCTCGCGGAGGGTTATTCACCCCTCCACTTT. Amino acid sequence: CASSLAEGYSPLHF.

The chain uses TRBV5-4 and TRBJ2-2; unclear D gene. Germline V gives CDR1 SGHNT, CDR2 YYREEE (reference sequence). CDR3 size: 15 residues. V lost 1 base and J 1 base, leaving 8 bases between the germline ends. DNA of the CDR3: TGTGCCAGCAGCTTGCCCACAAAGAACACCGGGGAGCTGTTTTTT. It yields the protein CASSLPTKNTGELFF.

The rearrangement joins TRBV5-1 to TRBJ1-6, with 7 bases aligning to TRBD1. CDR1 is SGHRS and CDR2 is YFSETQ in the germline V gene. The trim removed 3 bases at V and 8 bases at J, leaving 5 bases unmatched. The CDR3 has 14 residues. The CDR3, as DNA: TGCGCCAGCAGCTGGGGGACAGCAGATTCACCCCTCCACTTT. Protein: CASSWGTADSPLHF.

The chain recombines TRBV5-1 with TRBJ1-2, with a tentative D call TRBD1 (5 bases). Trimming pared 3 bases from V and 2 bases from J, leaving 17 bases between. Germline CDR1 SGHRS, CDR2 YFSETQ. This CDR3 spans 16 amino acids. The CDR3 DNA follows: TGCGCCAGCAGCTCTACGGGACTTCAGGAGAACTATGGCTACACCTTC. It translates to CASSSTGLQENYGYTF.

The rearrangement links TRBV10-3 to TRBJ2-5; 7 nucleotides line up with TRBD1. The CDR3 is 16 amino acids. The trim removed 4 bases at V and 3 bases at J, leaving 11 bases unmatched. Germline values: CDR1 ENHRY, CDR2 SYGVKD. CDR3 sequence reads: CAISGARGQGEETQYF. The DNA of the CDR3 is TGTGCCATCAGTGGGGCGAGGGGTCAGGGGGAAGAGACCCAGTACTTC.

This clone has a single count. The rearrangement uses TRBV5-4 and TRBJ2-5; 10 bases are shared with TRBD2. With V trimmed by 4 bases and J by 2 bases, 8 bases remained unmatched. Germline assignment: CDR1 SGHNT and CDR2 YYREEE (reference sequence). The CDR3 consists of 16 residues. The DNA of the CDR3 is TGTGCCAGCAGCAGACCTAGCGGGGGCCTACAAGAGACCCAGTACTTC. Encoded protein: CASSRPSGGLQETQYF.

This sequence joins TRBV7-9 and TRBJ1-6; maybe TRBD1 (5 bases). The CDR3 contains 15 residues. The germline V gene encodes CDR1 SEHNR and CDR2 FQNEAQ (reference sequence). V lost 5 bases to trimming and J lost 6 bases, with 14 bases between them. DNA of the CDR3: TGTGCCAGCAGCCCTAAAGACAGCGTTAATTCACCCCTCCACTTT. It encodes CASSPKDSVNSPLHF.

The chain couples TRBV7-9 to TRBJ1-5, with TRBD1 matching over 9 bases. V gave up 5 bases and J gave up 6 bases; unmatched junction bases: 8. CDR1 and CDR2 (germline): SEHNR, FQNEAQ (reference sequence). The CDR3 runs to 15 residues. The DNA of the CDR3 is TGTGCCAGCAGCCCCAGTGGGACAGGGCGTCAGCCCCAGCATTTT. Translation gives CASSPSGTGRQPQHF.

This rearrangement joins TRBV9 to TRBJ2-3; 8 positions agree with TRBD2. The V gene's germline CDR1 is SGDLS and CDR2 YYNGEE. Losses at the gene ends were 5 bases for V and 0 bases for J; bases not matched to a gene: 5. The length of the CDR3 is 15 residues. CDR3 sequence (DNA): TGTGCCAGCAGTGAGCGGGGGCCAAGCACAGATACGCAGTATTTT. Encoded protein: CASSERGPSTDTQYF.

CDR3 DNA sequence: TGTGCCAGCAGTTATTGGGCCAGCGAAGCTTTCTTT. This translates into CASSYWASEAFF. The chain recombines TRBV6-6 with TRBJ1-1, with no clear D. Deletions cut 3 bases from V and 8 bases from J, with 10 bases between. The CDR3 is made up of 12 amino acids. The germline gives CDR1 MNHNY, CDR2 SVGAGI (reference sequence).

The DNA for the CDR3 is TGCGCCAGCAGCTTGGCAGGACAGGGGAGAGGCGGGGAGCTGTTTTTT. It codes for CASSLAGQGRGGELFF. This chain joins TRBV5-1 and TRBJ2-2; TRBD1 matches 9 bases. Germline V gene sequence: CDR1 SGHRS, CDR2 YFSETQ. The CDR3 consists of 16 residues. The V segment lost 0 bases and the J segment 7 bases; nucleotides outside the gene matches: 7.

The chain couples TRBV7-3 to TRBJ1-6, with D tentatively TRBD1 (6 bases). Germline V gene data show CDR1 as SGHTA and CDR2 as FQGTGA. This CDR3 contains 16 residues. Trimming shortened V by 2 bases and J by 7 bases, and 15 bases separated the two germline ends. The CDR3 region is CASSLLGAAGNSPLHF. CDR3 DNA sequence: TGTGCCAGCAGCTTATTGGGGGCGGCGGGGAATTCACCCCTCCACTTT.